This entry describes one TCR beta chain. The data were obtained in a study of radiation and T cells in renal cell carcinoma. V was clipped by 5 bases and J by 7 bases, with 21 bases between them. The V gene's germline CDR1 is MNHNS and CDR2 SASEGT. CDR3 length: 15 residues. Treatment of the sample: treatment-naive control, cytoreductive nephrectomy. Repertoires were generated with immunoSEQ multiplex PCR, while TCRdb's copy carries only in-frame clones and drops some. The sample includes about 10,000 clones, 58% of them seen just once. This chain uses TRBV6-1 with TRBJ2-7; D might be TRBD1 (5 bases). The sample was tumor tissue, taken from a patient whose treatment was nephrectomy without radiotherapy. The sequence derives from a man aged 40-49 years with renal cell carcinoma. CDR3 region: CASSLDLTGSREQYF. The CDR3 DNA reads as TGTGCCAGCAGTCTTGACCTCACAGGCTCGAGGGAGCAGTACTTC.